This passage covers 11 T cell receptor beta chains from one sample sequenced in a study of blood T cells in healthy people across ages. A second 7 to 11 cycle PCR used barcoded and J-beta primers. TCRdb fed the 5' RACE reads into MiXCR, producing one record per CDR3 protein. There are some 1.4 million distinct CDR3 sequences in the sample; about 43% occur only once, and 7.9% lies in the top ten. The sequenced material came from blood. All receptors derive from a woman under 30 in good health.

This clonotype was seen ten or more times. V gene TRBV12-3 or TRBV12-4 combines with J gene TRBJ2-5, with 10 bases identical to TRBD2. After removal of 6 bases from V and 4 bases from J, the junction contained 8 bases not matched to a gene. The CDR3 sequence is 15 residues long. This CDR3 is CASRSSGGARETQYF. The CDR3 nucleotides are TGTGCCAGCAGATCCAGCGGGGGGGCTCGAGAGACCCAGTACTTC.

The rearrangement joins TRBV29-1 to TRBJ2-5; D is possibly TRBD2 (6 bases). The CDR3 extends over 14 amino acids. Germline values: CDR1 SQVTM, CDR2 ANQGSEA. Trimming took 7 bases from V and 1 from J, leaving 16 bases between them. The DNA for the CDR3 is TGCAGCGCCGGAGGTGGGGAGGTCCAAGAGACCCAGTACTTC. Its protein product is CSAGGGEVQETQYF.

The chain links TRBV28 to TRBJ1-6, with 7 bases that match TRBD1. J was trimmed by 11 bases and V by 0 bases; bases with no gene match: 4. The CDR3 runs 14 residues. CDR1 and CDR2 from the germline V gene are MDHEN and SYDVKM. This CDR3 reads CASSLWDRLTPLHF. The CDR3 DNA reads TGTGCCAGCAGTTTATGGGACAGGTTGACACCCCTCCACTTT.

This clonotype was detected only a few times. This chain connects TRBV27 to TRBJ1-2; D remains unclear. The ends were cut back, 0 bases at V and 4 bases at J, with 9 bases in the middle. Germline V gene sequence: CDR1 MNHEY, CDR2 SMNVEV (reference sequence). This CDR3 is 14 amino acids long. For the CDR3, the DNA is TGTGCCAGCAGTTTATCGTTCCCTAGCTATGGCTACACCTTC. Its translation is CASSLSFPSYGYTF.

A few counts support this clonotype. CDR3 in amino acids: CASSLVGAGTDTQYF. For the CDR3, the DNA is TGTGCCAGCAGCTTAGTTGGGGCTGGCACAGATACGCAGTATTTT. V gene TRBV7-2 combines with J gene TRBJ2-3, with a weak D call TRBD1 (5 bases). V dropped 1 base and J dropped 1 base, with 9 bases sitting between them. The CDR3 loop spans 15 amino acids. Germline V lookup: CDR1 SGHTA, CDR2 FQGNSA.

This clonotype appeared a few times. The J gene is TRBJ2-7, the V gene TRBV14; 10 nucleotides align to TRBD1. Germline-derived CDR1 and CDR2 are SGHDN and FVKESK. The CDR3 runs to 16 residues. V was pared by 1 base and J by 7 bases, with 10 bases of the junction left unmatched. Here the CDR3 reads CASSQAAGTGVDEQYF. As DNA, the CDR3 is TGTGCCAGCAGCCAAGCCGCCGGGACAGGGGTGGATGAGCAGTACTTC.

The chain employs TRBV7-9 and TRBJ2-7, with 9 positions matching TRBD2. Germline V gives CDR1 SEHNR, CDR2 FQNEAQ (reference sequence). Unmatched junction bases numbered 7, after V lost 4 bases and J lost 0 bases. The CDR3 sequence is 16 residues long. The CDR3 loop is CASSSGAGGYSYEQYF. For the CDR3, the DNA is TGTGCCAGCAGCTCCGGTGCGGGGGGGTACTCCTACGAGCAGTACTTC.

This clonotype was picked up one time. J is TRBJ1-2 and V is TRBV7-9, with 7 nucleotides matching TRBD1. The CDR3 loop spans 14 amino acids. J lost 4 bases, V lost 7 bases, and 9 bases had no gene match. Looked up from germline, CDR1 is SEHNR and CDR2 is FQNEAQ (reference sequence). The CDR3 loop reads CASTHSGQSYGYTF. In DNA form, the CDR3 reads TGTGCCAGCACCCACTCGGGACAGAGCTATGGCTACACCTTC.

As regards this clonotype: The germline gene is not matched at one end of the junction; a read error may be the cause. The V and J genes are TRBV20-1 and TRBJ2-5; TRBD1 is a possible D gene (5 bases). The CDR3 is made up of 12 amino acids. Germline CDR1 DFQATT, CDR2 SNEGSKA (reference sequence). CDR3 residues: CGARYRGETQYF. In nucleotides, the CDR3 is TGCGGTGCTAGATATAGGGGTGAGACCCAGTACTTC.

This clonotype has only a few counts. A junction end diverges from the germline sequence, so it may reflect a read error. The chain employs TRBV12-3 or TRBV12-4 and TRBJ2-3; 7 bases match TRBD1. This CDR3 spans 15 amino acids. CDR3 sequence: CASSASGTVTYTQYF. The CDR3 DNA sequence: TGTGCCAGCAGCGCATCCGGGACAGTCACATATACGCAGTATTTT.

As concerns this clonotype: One end of the junction varies from germline; a read error may be responsible. This chain connects TRBV15 to TRBJ1-1; 7 nucleotides agree with TRBD1. The V gene's germline CDR1 is LNHNV and CDR2 YYDKDF (reference sequence). This CDR3 region has 14 residues. The CDR3 here is CATSRVPGGTEAFF. CDR3 sequence (DNA): TGTGCTACCAGCAGAGTGCCAGGGGGCACTGAAGCTTTCTTT.